This TCR beta chain was recovered during a study of beta chain features in type 1 diabetes. Every donor provided one heparinised blood draw, which averaged about 110 mL. All of the isolated RNA was reverse transcribed, so expressed TCRB transcripts were sequenced. Naive, central memory and regulatory T cell samples averaged around 3.8 million reads. Using immunoSEQ multiplex PCR, the repertoire was profiled, and TCRdb retains in-frame clones only, with some absent. Among roughly 300,000 clones listed, less than 9.5% were seen once. Whole-study results and caveats: A moderate, significant TCRB CDR3 shortening appeared in type 1 diabetes across four CD4+ subsets. At VDJ recombination sites, type 1 diabetes patients had fewer insertions and more deleted nucleotides.

CDR3 size: 15 residues. V gave up 0 bases and J gave up 5 bases, with 13 bases separating them. CDR1 is MGHRA and CDR2 is YSYEKL in the germline V gene. This clone has just a few counts. Its antigen is still unknown. Material: central memory CD4+ T cells from blood. This receptor was taken from a woman aged 18-35 years in good health. The rearrangement uses TRBV4-1 and TRBJ2-5; D gene ambiguous. CDR3 in DNA: TGCGCCAGCAGCCAAGACCAGACTGGATCGGAGACCCAGTACTTC. The encoded protein is CASSQDQTGSETQYF.